The source of this T cell receptor (beta chain) is a study of control samples from healthy donors and cancer patients. Clones were sequenced by immunoSEQ multiplex PCR, and TCRdb holds only the in-frame ones, with some missing. The sample contains under 90,000 clones, around 92% of which appear only once. The CDR3 is made up of 15 amino acids. Deletions cut 4 bases from V and 0 bases from J, with 11 bases between. Germline CDR1 SNHLY, CDR2 FYNNEI. The source material was blood. The TCR was taken from a woman aged 60-75 years in good health. The chain combines TRBV2 with TRBJ2-3; D possibly corresponds to TRBD2 (6 bases). The CDR3 bases are TGTGCCAGCAGTGGCGCCGGGACTAGCACAGATACGCAGTATTTT. This translates into CASSGAGTSTDTQYF.